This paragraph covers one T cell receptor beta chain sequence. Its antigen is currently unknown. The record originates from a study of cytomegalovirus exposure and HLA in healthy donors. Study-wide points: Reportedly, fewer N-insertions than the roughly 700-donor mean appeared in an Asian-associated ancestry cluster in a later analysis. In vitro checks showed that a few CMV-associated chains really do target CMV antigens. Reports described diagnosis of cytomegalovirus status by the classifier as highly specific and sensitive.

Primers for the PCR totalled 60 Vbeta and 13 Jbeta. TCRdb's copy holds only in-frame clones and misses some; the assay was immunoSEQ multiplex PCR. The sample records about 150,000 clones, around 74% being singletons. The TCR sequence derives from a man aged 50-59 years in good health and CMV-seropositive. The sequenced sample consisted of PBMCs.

DNA of the CDR3: TGTGCCAGCAGTTTAACAGACCGCTCCTACGAGCAGTACTTC. Residues: CASSLTDRSYEQYF. The rearrangement joins TRBV27 to TRBJ2-7; no definite D call. CDR3 size: 14 residues. Germline V gene sequence: CDR1 MNHEY, CDR2 SMNVEV (reference sequence). Trimming shortened V by 2 bases and J by 0 bases, and 8 bases separated the two germline ends.